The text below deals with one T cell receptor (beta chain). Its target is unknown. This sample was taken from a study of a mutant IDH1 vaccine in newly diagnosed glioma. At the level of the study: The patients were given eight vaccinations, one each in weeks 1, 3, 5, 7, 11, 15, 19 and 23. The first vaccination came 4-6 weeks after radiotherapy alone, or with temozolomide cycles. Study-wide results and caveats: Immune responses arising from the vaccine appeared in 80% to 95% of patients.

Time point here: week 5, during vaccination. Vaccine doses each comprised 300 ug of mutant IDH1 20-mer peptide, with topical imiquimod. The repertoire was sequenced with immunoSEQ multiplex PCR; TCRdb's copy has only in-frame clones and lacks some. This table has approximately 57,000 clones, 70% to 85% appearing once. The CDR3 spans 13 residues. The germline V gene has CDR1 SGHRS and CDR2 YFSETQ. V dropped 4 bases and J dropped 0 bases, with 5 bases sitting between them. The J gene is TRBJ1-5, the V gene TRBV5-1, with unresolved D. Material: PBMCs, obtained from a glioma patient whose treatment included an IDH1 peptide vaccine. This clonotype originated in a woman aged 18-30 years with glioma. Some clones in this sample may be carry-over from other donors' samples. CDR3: CASSLNSNQPQHF. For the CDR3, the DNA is TGCGCCAGCAGCCTAAATAGCAATCAGCCCCAGCATTTT.